The rows below give T cell receptor beta chains drawn from one sample of a study of blood T cell repertoires in COVID-19. TCRdb's table, derived via immunoSEQ multiplex PCR, lists solely in-frame clones and lacks some. The sample includes about 530,000 clones, 85% to 90% seen only once; the top ten take roughly 7.3%. What was sequenced was peripheral blood. The origin of the receptors is a woman aged 45-65 years with COVID-19, enrolled during active disease. CDR3s include the opening cysteine and the closing phenylalanine or tryptophan. Each record gives: V gene, D gene, CDR3 protein. The D gene is left open where the match is weak.

>TRBV5-4|TRBD1
CASSSPRTGGGYEQYF
>TRBV29-1|.
CSVEVNGYTF
>TRBV5-1|TRBD1
CASRERQGARPPTQPQHF
>TRBV19|TRBD1
CASSVTNRGQPEAFF
>TRBV28|TRBD2
CASSFRGLVRGEQFF
>TRBV24-1|.
CATSDSRGSRAFF
>TRBV7-6|TRBD1
CASSTGQGAYEQYF
>TRBV18|.
CASSPWGGNNQPQHF
>TRBV4-1|TRBD1
CASSQLPQGAGELFF
>TRBV27|TRBD1
CASSFAGQGIAFF
>TRBV3-1/TRBV3-2|TRBD1
CASSRYRGGNEKLFF
>TRBV4-2|TRBD2
CASSPSASSGNTDTQYF
>TRBV11-2|.
CASSLVAVEQFF
>TRBV25-1|TRBD1
CASSEKAGGIRMNTEAFF
>TRBV5-4|TRBD1
CASSSDRGRDGYTF
>TRBV10-3|TRBD2
CANRWEGTGEQYF
>TRBV5-1|TRBD1
CASSLAEFGTGGSDEQFF
>TRBV5-1|TRBD1
CASSRMTGKAGEQYF
>TRBV7-9|TRBD1
CASSQRQGLDLGYTF
>TRBV6-1|.
CASSEGASTMGYTF
>TRBV19|.
CASSPGLEETQYF
>TRBV6-1|TRBD2
CASSDLSGGPDTQYF
>TRBV18|.
CASSPSIDRTSYEQYF
>TRBV6-5|.
CASSAGNQPQHF
>TRBV6-5|TRBD1
CASRRDRGNNEQFF
>TRBV28|.
CASNNRVPGYTF
>TRBV6-5|.
CASSSDSVQTQYF
>TRBV2|TRBD1
CAKVAPGDRRATEAFF
>TRBV5-1|.
CASSFGQLNTEAFF
>TRBV12-3/TRBV12-4|.
CASSPTAHTIYF
>TRBV5-1|.
CASSSARGGDTEAFF
>TRBV5-1|TRBD1
CASSYTGGLVSEAFF
>TRBV10-3|.
CAIRQMGEASAEAFF
>TRBV30|TRBD2
CAWARGGAYNEQFF
>TRBV6-2/TRBV6-3|.
CASSDGQGGYGYTF
>TRBV2|TRBD2
CASSNRGGLNEQFF
>TRBV18|.
CASSPGPTDTQYF
>TRBV2|.
CASSEQRTVYGYTF
>TRBV24-1|.
CAILPPGQSAQDLSGGKLFF
>TRBV7-9|TRBD1
CASSKTGGARFNSPLHF
>TRBV5-1|TRBD1
CASSLDRGRIFEAFF
>TRBV21-1|.
CASSKGGGRAFF
>TRBV2|.
CASSENSSRKKLFF
>TRBV28|TRBD2
CASSLRLAYEQYF
>TRBV6-6|TRBD2
CASGVSGGTGELFF
>TRBV9|TRBD2
CASSVEALAGDLYNEQFF
>TRBV25-1|.
CASSGPGGFWETQYF
>TRBV9|.
CASSEEDGDTQYF
>TRBV9|TRBD2
CASSVGAGADEQYF
>TRBV10-2|TRBD1
CASSLQGYGYTF